The 2 T cell receptor beta chains below were found in one sample sequenced in a study of radiotherapy plus CTLA-4 blockade in lung cancer (dated by TCRdb to 2016 to 2019). The protocol used for the library was the immunoSEQ multiplex PCR assay. The immuneACCESS repertoire file appears here via TCRdb, limited to in-frame rearrangements. These files lack a portion of the clones; in checked studies, under half of the deficit traces to unresolved V genes, and the cause of the others is not known. Present in this sample are about 60,000 clones, 76% of which were seen just once. The ten largest clones represent 2.9% of the sample. The source material was peripheral blood, sampled from a patient treated with radiotherapy plus ipilimumab. The origin of the receptors is a human donor with non-small cell lung cancer who had a complete response to radiotherapy plus ipilimumab.

The V and J genes are TRBV5-6 and TRBJ2-7; 11 bases match TRBD2. CDR3 length: 15 residues. The V and J ends lost 1 base and 4 bases, in that order; junction bases with no gene match: 4. Looked up from germline, CDR1 is SGHDT and CDR2 is YYEEEE. CDR3: CASSLTLAGGYEQYF. The CDR3 DNA follows: TGTGCCAGCAGCTTGACCTTAGCGGGGGGGTACGAGCAGTACTTC.

J is TRBJ2-1 and V is TRBV7-2, with 8 bases matching TRBD2. Germline trimming cut 1 base from V and 8 bases from J; bases unmatched to any gene: 4. Per the germline V gene, CDR1 is SGHTA and CDR2 is FQGNSA. This CDR3 is built from 14 residues. CDR3 in amino acids: CASSLGTSIDEQFF. The DNA for the CDR3 is TGTGCCAGCAGCTTAGGGACTAGCATCGATGAGCAGTTCTTC.